This T cell receptor beta chain comes out of a study of CD8+ T cells in alopecia areata. Looking at the study overall: It was oral tofacitinib, at 5 to 10 mg twice daily, that treated patients received. Broader study findings: Scalp clonality dropped significantly under tofacitinib, as did expanded CD8+ top-100 clones. With tofacitinib ongoing, many expanded lesional clones persisted in both scalp and blood.

Extracted RNA was reverse transcribed, and the resulting cDNA served as sequencing template. Repertoires were generated with immunoSEQ multiplex PCR, while TCRdb's copy carries only in-frame clones and drops some. This sample has 90,000 to 100,000 clones, with 60% to 75% found just once. Germline trimming cut 2 bases from V and 0 bases from J; bases unmatched to any gene: 1. Germline V gene data show CDR1 as GTSNPN and CDR2 as SVGIG (reference sequence). The CDR3 has 14 amino acids. Treatment of the sample: oral pan-JAK inhibitor, 5-10 mg twice daily. Punch biopsies of lesional scalp, plus peripheral blood, were taken from alopecia areata patients. This clone was picked up a small number of times. What it binds is not known.

Sequences were derived from CD8+ T cells sorted from blood, sampled at week 4, from a patient treated with tofacitinib. The rearrangement links TRBV30 to TRBJ2-3; 8 bases are a match to TRBD1. The clonotype comes from a human donor with alopecia areata. CDR3 in amino acids: CAWSRTGSTDTQYF. The CDR3 nucleotides read TGTGCCTGGAGTAGGACAGGGAGCACAGATACGCAGTATTTT.